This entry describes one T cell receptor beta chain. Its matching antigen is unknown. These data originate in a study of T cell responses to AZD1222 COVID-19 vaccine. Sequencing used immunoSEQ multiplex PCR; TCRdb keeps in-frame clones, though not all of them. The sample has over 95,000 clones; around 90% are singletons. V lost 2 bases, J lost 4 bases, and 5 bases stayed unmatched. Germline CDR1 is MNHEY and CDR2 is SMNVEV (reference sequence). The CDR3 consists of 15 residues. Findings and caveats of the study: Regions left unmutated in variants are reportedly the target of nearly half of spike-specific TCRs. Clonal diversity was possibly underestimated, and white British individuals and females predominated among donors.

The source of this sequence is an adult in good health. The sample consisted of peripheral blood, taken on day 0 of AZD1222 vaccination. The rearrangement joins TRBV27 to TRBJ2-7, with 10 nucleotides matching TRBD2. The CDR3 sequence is CASSLGSSGRYEQYF. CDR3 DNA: TGTGCCAGCAGTTTAGGGTCTAGCGGGAGATACGAGCAGTACTTC.